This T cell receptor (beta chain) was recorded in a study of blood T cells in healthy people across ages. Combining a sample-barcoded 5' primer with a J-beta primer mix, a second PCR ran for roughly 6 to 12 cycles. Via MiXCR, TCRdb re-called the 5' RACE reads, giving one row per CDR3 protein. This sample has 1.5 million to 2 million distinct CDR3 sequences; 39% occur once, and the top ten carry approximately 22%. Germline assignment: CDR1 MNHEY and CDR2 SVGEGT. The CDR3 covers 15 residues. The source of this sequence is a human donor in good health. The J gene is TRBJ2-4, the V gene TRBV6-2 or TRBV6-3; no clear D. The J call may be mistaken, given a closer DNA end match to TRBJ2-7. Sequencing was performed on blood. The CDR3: CASRLSGPTPHEQYF. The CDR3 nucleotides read TGTGCCAGCAGGCTCAGTGGACCAACTCCCCACGAGCAGTACTTC.